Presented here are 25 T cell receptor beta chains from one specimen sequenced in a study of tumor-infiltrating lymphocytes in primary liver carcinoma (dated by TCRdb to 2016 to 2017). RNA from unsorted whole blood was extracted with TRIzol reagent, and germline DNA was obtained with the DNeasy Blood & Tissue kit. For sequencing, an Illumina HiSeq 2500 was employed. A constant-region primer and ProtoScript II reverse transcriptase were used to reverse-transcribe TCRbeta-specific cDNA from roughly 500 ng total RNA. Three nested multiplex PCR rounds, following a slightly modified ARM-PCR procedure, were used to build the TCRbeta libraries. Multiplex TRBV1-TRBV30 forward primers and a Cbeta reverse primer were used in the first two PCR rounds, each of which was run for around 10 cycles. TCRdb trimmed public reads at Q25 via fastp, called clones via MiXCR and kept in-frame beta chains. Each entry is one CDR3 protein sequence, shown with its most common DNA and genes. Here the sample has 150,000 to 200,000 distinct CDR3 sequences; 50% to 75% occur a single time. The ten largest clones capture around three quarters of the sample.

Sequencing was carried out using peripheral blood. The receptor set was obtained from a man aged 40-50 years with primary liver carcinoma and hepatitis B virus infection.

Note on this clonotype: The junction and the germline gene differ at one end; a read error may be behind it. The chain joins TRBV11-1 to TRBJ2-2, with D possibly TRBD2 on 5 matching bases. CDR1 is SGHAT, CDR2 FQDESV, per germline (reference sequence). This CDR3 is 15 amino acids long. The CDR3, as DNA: TGTACCAGCAGCTTAGAACCCATGAACACCGGGGAACTGTTTTTT. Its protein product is CTSSLEPMNTGELFF.

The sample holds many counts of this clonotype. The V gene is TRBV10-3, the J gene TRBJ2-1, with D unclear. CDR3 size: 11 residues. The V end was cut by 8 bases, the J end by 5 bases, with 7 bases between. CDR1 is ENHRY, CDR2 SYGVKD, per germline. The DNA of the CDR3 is TGTGCCATCGCGGAGAACAATGAGCAGTTCTTC. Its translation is CAIAENNEQFF.

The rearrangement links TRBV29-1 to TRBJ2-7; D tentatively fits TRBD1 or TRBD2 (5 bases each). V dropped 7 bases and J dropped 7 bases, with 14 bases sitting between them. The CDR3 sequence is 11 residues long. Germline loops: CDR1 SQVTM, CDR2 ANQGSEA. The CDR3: CSAMEDMEQYF. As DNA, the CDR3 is TGCAGCGCCATGGAGGACATGGAGCAGTACTTC.

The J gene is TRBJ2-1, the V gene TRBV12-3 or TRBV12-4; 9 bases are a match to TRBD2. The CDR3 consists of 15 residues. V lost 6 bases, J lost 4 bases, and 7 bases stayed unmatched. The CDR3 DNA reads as TGTGCCAGCAGGACTAGCGGAGGTCCTTACAATGAGCAGTTCTTC. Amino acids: CASRTSGGPYNEQFF.

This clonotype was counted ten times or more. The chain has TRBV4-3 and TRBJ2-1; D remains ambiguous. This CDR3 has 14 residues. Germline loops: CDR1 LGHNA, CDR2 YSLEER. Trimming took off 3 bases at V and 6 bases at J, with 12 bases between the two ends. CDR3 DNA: TGCGCCAGCAGCCACACAGAGTTGGTCAATGAGCAGTTCTTC. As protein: CASSHTELVNEQFF.

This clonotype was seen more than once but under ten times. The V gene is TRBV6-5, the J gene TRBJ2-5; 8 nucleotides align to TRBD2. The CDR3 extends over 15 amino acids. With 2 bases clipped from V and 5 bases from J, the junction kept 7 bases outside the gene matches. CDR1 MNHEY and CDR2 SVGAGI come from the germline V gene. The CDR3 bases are TGTGCCAGCAGTTACCCGAGCGGGAGTGGGGAGACCCAGTACTTC. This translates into CASSYPSGSGETQYF.

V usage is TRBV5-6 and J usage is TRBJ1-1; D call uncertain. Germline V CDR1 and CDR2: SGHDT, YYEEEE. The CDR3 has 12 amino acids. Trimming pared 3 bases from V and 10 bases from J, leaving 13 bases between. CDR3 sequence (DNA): TGTGCCAGCAGCTCCTACACGGGTGGAGCTTTCTTT. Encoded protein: CASSSYTGGAFF.

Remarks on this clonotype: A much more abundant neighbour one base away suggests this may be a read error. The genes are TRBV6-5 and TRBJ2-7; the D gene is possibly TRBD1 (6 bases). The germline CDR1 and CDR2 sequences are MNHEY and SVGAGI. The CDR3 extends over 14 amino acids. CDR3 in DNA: TGTGACAGCACCCGCGAGACAGGCACCTACGAGCAGTACTTC. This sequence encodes CDSTRETGTYEQYF.

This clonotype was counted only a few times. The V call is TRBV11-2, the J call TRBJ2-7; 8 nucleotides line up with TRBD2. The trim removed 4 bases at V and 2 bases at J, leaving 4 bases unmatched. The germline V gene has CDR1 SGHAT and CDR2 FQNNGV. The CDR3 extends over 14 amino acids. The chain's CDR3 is CASSSRREAYEQYF. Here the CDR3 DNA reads TGTGCCAGCAGCTCGCGGCGGGAGGCCTACGAGCAGTACTTC.

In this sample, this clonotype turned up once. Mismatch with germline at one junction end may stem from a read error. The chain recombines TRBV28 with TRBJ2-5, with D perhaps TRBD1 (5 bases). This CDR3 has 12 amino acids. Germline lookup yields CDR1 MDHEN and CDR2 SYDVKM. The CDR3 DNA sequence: TGTACCAGTAGGGGCGCTGCGGAGACCCAGTACTTC. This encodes CTSRGAAETQYF.

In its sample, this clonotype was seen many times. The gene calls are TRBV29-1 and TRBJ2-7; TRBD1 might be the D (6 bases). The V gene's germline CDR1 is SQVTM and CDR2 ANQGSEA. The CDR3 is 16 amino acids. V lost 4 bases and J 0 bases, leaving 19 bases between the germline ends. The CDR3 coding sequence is TGCAGCGTTGGCCAATCGGACAGATTTTCCTCCTACGAGCAGTACTTC. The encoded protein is CSVGQSDRFSSYEQYF.

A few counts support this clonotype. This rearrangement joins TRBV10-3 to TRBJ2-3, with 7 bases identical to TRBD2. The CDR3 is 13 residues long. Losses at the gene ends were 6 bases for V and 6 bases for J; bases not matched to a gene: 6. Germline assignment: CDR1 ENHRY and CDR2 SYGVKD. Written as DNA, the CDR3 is TGTGCCATCAGCGCCAGGGAGGGGGATACGCAGTATTTT. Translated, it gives CAISAREGDTQYF.

The CDR3 protein is CASSDSGVTDTQYF. As DNA, the CDR3 is TGTGCCAGCAGTGACAGCGGTGTTACAGATACGCAGTATTTT. The rearrangement uses TRBV6-1 and TRBJ2-3; possible D gene TRBD2, 5 bases. The CDR3 covers 14 residues. The V end lost 3 bases, the J end lost 3 bases, and 10 bases lay between the germline ends. Germline V gene sequence: CDR1 MNHNS, CDR2 SASEGT.

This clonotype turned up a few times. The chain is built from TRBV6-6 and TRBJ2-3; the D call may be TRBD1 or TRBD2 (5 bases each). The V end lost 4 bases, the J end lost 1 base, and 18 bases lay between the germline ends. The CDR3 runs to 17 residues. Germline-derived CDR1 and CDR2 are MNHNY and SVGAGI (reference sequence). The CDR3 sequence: CASSWTRDVSGTDTQYF. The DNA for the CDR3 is TGTGCCAGCAGTTGGACCCGGGACGTCTCCGGCACAGATACGCAGTATTTT.

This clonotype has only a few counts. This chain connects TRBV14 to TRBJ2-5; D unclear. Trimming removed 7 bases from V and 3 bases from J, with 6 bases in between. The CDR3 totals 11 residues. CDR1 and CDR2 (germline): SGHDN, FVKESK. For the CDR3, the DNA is TGTGCCAGCAAGGTCGAAGAGACCCAGTACTTC. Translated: CASKVEETQYF.

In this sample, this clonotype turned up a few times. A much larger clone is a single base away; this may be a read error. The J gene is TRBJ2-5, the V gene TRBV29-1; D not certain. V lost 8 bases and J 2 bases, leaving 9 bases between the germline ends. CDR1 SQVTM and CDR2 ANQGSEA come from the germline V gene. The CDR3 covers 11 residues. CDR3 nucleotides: TGCAGCACTGACAAACAAGAGACCCAGTACTTC. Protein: CSTDKQETQYF.

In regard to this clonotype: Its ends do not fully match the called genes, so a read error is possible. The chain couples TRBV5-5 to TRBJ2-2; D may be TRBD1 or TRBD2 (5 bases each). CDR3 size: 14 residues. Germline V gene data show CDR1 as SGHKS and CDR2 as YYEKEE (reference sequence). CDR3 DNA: TGTGCCAGAAGCTTGATGGGGGATGCCGGGGAGCTGTTTTTT. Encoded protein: CARSLMGDAGELFF.

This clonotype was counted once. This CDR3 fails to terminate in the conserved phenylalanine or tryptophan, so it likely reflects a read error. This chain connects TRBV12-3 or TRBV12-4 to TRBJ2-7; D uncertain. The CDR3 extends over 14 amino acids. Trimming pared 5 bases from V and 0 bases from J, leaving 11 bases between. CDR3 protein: CASSEPGHSYEQYL. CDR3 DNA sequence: TGTGCCAGCAGTGAGCCGGGCCACTCCTACGAGCAGTACTTA.

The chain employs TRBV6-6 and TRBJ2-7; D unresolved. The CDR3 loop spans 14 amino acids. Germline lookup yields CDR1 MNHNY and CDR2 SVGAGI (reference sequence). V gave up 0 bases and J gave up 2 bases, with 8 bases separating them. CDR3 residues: CASSYSGQTYEQYF. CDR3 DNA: TGTGCCAGCAGTTACTCGGGTCAGACCTACGAGCAGTACTTC.

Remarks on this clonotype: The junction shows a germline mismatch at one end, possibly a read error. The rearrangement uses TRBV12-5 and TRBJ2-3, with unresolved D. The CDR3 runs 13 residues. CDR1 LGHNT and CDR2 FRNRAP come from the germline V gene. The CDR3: CDSGLATTDTQYF. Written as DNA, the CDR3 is TGTGATAGTGGTTTGGCTACCACAGATACGCAGTATTTT.

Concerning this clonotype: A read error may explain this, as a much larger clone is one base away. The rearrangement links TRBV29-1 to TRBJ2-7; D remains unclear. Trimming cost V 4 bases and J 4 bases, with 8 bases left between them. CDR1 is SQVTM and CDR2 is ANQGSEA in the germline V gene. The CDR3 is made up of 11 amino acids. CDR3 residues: CSVVVVYEQYF. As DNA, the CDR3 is TGCAGCGTTGTCGTAGTATACGAGCAGTACTTC.

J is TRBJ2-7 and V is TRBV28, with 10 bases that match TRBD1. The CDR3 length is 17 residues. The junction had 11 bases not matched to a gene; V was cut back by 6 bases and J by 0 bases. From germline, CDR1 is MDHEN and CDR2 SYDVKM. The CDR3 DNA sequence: TGTGCCAGCAGCACTACCTGGACAGGGGGGAGCTCCTACGAGCAGTACTTC. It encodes CASSTTWTGGSSYEQYF.

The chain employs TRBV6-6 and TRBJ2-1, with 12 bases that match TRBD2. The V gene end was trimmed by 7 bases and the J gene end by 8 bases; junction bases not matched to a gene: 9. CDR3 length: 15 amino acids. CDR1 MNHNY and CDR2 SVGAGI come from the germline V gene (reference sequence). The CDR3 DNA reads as TGTGCCAGCAATTTTCTAGCGGGAGGGGGAGATGAGCAGTTCTTC. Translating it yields CASNFLAGGGDEQFF.

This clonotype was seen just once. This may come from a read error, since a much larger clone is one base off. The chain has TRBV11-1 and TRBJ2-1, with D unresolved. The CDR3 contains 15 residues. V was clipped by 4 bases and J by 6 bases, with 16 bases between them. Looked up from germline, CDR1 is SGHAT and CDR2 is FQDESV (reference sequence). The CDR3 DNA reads TGTGCCAGCAGCTCCCCGGCGATAGCTGTCAATGAGCAGTTCTTC. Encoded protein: CASSSPAIAVNEQFF.

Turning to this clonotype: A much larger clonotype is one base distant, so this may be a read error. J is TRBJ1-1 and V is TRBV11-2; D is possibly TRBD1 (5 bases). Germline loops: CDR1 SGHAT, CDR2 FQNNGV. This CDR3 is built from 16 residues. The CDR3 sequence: CASSLGYRGRGTGAFF. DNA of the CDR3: TGTGCCAGCAGCTTAGGGTACCGGGGTCGGGGGACTGGAGCTTTCTTT.